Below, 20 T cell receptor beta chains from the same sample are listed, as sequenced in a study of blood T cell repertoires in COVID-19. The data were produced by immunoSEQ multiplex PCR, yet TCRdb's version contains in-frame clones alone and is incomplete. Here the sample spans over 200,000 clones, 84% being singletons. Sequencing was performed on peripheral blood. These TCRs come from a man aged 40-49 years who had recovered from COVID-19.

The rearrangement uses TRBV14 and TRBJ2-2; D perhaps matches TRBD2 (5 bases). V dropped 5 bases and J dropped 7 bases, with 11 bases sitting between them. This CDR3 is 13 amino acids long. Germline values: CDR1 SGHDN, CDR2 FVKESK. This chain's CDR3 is CASSERSGGELFF. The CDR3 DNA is TGTGCCAGCAGCGAGCGCAGCGGCGGGGAGCTGTTTTTT.

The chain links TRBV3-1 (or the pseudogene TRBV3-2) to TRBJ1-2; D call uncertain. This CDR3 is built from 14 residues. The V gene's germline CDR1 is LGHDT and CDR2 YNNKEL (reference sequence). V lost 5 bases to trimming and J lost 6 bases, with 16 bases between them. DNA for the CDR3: TGTGCCAGCAGCTCTAAGGGAAGGGAGGATGGCTACACCTTC. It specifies CASSSKGREDGYTF.

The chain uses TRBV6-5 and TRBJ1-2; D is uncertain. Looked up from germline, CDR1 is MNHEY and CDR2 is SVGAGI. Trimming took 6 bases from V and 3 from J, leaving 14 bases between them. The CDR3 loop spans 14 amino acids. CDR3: CASRKPDGDYGYTF. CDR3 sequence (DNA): TGTGCCAGCAGAAAACCGGACGGGGACTATGGCTACACCTTC.

CDR3 region: CAISGGNRGDYNEQFF. DNA of the CDR3: TGTGCCATCAGTGGGGGAAACAGGGGGGACTACAATGAGCAGTTCTTC. The genes are TRBV10-3 and TRBJ2-1, with TRBD1 matching 8 bases. Germline trimming cut 4 bases from V and 3 bases from J; bases unmatched to any gene: 8. Germline lookup yields CDR1 ENHRY and CDR2 SYGVKD. The CDR3 has 16 amino acids.

CDR3: CASSPRQGTTNEKLFF. For the CDR3, the DNA is TGTGCCAGCTCACCAAGGCAGGGGACAACTAATGAAAAACTGTTTTTT. The rearrangement links TRBV18 to TRBJ1-4, with a tentative D call TRBD1 (6 bases). CDR3 size: 16 residues. CDR1 is KGHSH and CDR2 is LQKENI in the germline V gene. Trimming took 2 bases from V and 0 from J, leaving 10 bases between them.

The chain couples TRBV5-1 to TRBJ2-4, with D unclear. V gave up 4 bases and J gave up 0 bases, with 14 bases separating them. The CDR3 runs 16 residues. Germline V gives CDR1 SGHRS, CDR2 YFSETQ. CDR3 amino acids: CASSTAALLAKNIQYF. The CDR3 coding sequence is TGCGCCAGCAGCACGGCGGCATTACTAGCCAAAAACATTCAGTACTTC.

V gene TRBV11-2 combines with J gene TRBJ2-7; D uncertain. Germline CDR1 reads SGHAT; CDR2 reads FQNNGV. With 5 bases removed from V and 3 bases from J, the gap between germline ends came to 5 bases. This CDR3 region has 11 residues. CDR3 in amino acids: CASSLRYEQYF. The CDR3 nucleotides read TGTGCCAGCAGCCTCCGCTACGAGCAGTACTTC.

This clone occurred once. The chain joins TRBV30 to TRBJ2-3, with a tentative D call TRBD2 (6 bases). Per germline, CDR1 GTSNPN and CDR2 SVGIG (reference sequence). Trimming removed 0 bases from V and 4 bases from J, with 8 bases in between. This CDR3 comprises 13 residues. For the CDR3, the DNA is TGTGCCTGGAGTGTGGGGGGTGCAGATACGCAGTATTTT. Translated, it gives CAWSVGGADTQYF.

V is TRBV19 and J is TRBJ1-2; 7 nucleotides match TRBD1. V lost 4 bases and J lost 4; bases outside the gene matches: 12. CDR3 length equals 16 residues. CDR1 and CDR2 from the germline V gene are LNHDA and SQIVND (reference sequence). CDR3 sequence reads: CASSNDRDRPFYGYTF. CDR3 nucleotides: TGTGCCAGTAGTAACGACCGGGACAGACCATTCTATGGCTACACCTTC. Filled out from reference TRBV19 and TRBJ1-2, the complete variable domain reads DGGITQSPKYLFRKEGQNVTLSCEQNLNHDAMYWYRQDPGQGLRLIYYSQIVNDFQKGDIAEGYSVSREKKESFPLTVTSAQKNPTAFYLCASSNDRDRPFYGYTFGSGTRLTVV.

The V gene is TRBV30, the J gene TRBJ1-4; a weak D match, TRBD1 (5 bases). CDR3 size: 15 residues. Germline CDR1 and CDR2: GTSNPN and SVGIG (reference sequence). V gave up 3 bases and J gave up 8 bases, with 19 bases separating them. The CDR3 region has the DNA TGTGCCTGGAGATTTACAGGCCACGCTAGGGAAAAACTGTTTTTT. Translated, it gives CAWRFTGHAREKLFF.

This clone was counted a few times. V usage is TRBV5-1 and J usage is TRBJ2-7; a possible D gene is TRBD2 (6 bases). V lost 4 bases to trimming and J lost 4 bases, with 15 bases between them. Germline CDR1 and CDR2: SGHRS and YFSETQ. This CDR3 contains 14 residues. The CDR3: CASSNLGGYYEQYF. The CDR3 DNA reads TGCGCCAGCAGCAACCTCGGGGGTTATTACGAGCAGTACTTC. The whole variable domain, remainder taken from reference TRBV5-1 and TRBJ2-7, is KAGVTQTPRYLIKTRGQQVTLSCSPISGHRSVSWYQQTPGQGLQFLFEYFSETQRNKGNFPGRFSGRQFSNSRSEMNVSTLELGDSALYLCASSNLGGYYEQYFGPGTRLTVT.

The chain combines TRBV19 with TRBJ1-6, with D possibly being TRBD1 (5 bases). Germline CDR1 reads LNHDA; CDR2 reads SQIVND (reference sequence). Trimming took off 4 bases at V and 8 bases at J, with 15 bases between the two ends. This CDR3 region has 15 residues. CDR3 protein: CASSRGLPPYSPLHF. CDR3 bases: TGTGCCAGTAGTAGGGGACTCCCCCCTTATTCACCCCTCCACTTT.

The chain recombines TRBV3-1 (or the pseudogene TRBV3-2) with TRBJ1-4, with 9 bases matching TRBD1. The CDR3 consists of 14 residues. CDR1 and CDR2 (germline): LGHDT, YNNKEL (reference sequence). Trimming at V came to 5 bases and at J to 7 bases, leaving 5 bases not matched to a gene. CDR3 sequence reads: CASSLQGASEKLFF. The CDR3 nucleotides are TGTGCCAGCAGCTTACAGGGGGCGAGTGAAAAACTGTTTTTT.

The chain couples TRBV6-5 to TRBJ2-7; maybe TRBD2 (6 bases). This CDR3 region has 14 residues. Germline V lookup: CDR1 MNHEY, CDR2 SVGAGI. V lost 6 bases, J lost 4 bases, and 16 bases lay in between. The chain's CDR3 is CASRGAGSRYEQYF. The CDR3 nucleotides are TGTGCCAGCAGAGGGGCGGGAAGCCGTTACGAGCAGTACTTC.

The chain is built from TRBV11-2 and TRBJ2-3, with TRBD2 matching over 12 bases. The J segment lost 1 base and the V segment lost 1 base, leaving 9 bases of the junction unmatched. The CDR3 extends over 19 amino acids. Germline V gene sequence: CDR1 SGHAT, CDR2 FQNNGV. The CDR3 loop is CASSLGTSGGMVGTDTQYF. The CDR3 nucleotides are TGTGCCAGCAGCTTAGGAACTAGCGGGGGGATGGTTGGCACAGATACGCAGTATTTT.

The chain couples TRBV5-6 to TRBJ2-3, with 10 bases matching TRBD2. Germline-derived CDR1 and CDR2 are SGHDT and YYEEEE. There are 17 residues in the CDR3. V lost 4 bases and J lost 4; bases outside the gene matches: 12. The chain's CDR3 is CASSLFLAGEVSDTQYF. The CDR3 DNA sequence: TGTGCCAGCAGCCTTTTCCTAGCGGGAGAGGTCTCAGATACGCAGTATTTT.

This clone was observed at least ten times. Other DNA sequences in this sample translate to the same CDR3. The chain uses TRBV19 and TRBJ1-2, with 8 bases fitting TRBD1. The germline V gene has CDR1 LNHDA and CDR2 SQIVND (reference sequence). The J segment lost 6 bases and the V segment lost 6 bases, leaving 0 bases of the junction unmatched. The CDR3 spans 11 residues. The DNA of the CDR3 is TGTGCCAGTAGGGACAGGGATGGCTACACCTTC. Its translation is CASRDRDGYTF.

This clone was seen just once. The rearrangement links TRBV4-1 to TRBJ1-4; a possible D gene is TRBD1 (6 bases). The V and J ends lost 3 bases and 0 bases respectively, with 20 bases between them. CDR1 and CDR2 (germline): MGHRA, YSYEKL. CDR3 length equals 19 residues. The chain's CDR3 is CASSHEAGTKWATNEKLFF. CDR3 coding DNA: TGCGCCAGCAGCCATGAGGCAGGGACAAAGTGGGCAACTAATGAAAAACTGTTTTTT.

The CDR3 sequence is CASSLNGAVNTEAFF. The CDR3 nucleotides read TGCGCCAGCAGCCTAAATGGGGCAGTGAACACTGAAGCTTTCTTT. The chain carries TRBV5-1 and TRBJ1-1; the D gene is possibly TRBD1 (5 bases). V gave up 4 bases and J gave up 0 bases, with 13 bases separating them. The CDR3 contains 15 residues. Germline V gene data show CDR1 as SGHRS and CDR2 as YFSETQ.

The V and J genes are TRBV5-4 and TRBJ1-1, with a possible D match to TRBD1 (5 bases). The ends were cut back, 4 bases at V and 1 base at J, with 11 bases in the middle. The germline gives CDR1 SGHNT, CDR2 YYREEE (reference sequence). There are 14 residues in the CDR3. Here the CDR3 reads CASSPGGRNTEAFF. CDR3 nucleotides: TGTGCCAGCAGCCCCGGGGGTAGGAACACTGAAGCTTTCTTT.